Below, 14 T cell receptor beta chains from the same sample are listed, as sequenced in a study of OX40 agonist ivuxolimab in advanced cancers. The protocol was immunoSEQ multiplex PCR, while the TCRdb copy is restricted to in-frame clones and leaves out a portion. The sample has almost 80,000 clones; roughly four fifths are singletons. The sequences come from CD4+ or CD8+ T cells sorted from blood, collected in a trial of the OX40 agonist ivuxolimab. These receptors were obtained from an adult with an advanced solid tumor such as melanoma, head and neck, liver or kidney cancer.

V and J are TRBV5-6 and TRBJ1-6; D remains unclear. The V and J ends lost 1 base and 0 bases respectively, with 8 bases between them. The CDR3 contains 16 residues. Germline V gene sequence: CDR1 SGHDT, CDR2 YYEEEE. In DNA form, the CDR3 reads TGTGCCAGCAGCTTGAGGGATGGCTCCTATAATTCACCCCTCCACTTT. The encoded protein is CASSLRDGSYNSPLHF.

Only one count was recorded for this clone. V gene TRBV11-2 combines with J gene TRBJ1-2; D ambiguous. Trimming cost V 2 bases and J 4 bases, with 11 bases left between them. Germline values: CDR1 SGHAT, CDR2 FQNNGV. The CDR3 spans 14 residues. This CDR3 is CASSLRPPPYGYTF. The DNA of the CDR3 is TGTGCCAGCAGCTTAAGGCCCCCTCCCTATGGCTACACCTTC.

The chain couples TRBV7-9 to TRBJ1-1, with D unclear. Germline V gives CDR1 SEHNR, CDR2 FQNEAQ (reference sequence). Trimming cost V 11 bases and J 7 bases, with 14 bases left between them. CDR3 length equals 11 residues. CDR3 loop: CALSWAHEAFF. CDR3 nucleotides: TGTGCCCTCTCGTGGGCCCATGAAGCTTTCTTT. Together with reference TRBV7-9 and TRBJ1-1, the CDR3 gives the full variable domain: DTGVSQNPRHKITKRGQNVTFRCDPISEHNRLYWYRQTLGQGPEFLTYFQNEAQLEKSRLLSDRFSAERPKGSFSTLEIQRTEQGDSAMYLCALSWAHEAFFGQGTRLTVV.

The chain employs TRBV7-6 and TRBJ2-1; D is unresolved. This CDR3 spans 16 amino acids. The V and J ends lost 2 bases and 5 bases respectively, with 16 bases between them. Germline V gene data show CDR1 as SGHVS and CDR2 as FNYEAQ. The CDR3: CASSLPPDPTHNEQFF. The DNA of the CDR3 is TGTGCCAGCAGCTTACCCCCGGATCCTACCCACAATGAGCAGTTCTTC.

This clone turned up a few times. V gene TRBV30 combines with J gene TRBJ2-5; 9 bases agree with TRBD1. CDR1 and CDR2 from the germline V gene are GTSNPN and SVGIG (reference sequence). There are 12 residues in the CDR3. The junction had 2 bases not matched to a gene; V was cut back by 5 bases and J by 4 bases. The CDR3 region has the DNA TGTGCCTGGGGACAGGGGACAGAGACCCAGTACTTC. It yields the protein CAWGQGTETQYF.

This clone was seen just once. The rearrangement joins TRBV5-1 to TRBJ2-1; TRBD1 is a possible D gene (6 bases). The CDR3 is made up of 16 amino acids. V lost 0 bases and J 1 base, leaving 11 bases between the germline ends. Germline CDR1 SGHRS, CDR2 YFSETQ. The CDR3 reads CASSLVGGGSYNEQFF. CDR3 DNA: TGCGCCAGCAGCTTGGTTGGGGGCGGTTCCTACAATGAGCAGTTCTTC.

The CDR3 bases are TGTGCCATCAGGGAAAAACAGGCCAACCCGATGAACACTGAAGCTTTCTTT. It is translated as CAIREKQANPMNTEAFF. V and J are TRBV10-3 and TRBJ1-1, with D maybe TRBD1 (5 bases). In germline, CDR1 is ENHRY, CDR2 SYGVKD. This CDR3 spans 17 amino acids. V dropped 6 bases and J dropped 0 bases, with 20 bases sitting between them.

The CDR3 sequence is CASSSNSDRGNDYTF. The CDR3 bases are TGTGCCAGCAGTTCGAATTCCGACAGGGGAAACGACTACACCTTC. V is TRBV28 and J is TRBJ1-2, with 8 bases fitting TRBD1. The CDR3 totals 15 residues. The germline V gene encodes CDR1 MDHEN and CDR2 SYDVKM. The J segment lost 10 bases and the V segment lost 4 bases, leaving 14 bases of the junction unmatched.

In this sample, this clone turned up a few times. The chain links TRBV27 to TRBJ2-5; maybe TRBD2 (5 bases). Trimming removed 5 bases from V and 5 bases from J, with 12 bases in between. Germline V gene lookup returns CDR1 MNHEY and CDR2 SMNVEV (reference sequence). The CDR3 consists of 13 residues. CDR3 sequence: CASSLARGETQYF. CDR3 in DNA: TGTGCCAGCAGTCTCGCCCGCGGGGAGACCCAGTACTTC.

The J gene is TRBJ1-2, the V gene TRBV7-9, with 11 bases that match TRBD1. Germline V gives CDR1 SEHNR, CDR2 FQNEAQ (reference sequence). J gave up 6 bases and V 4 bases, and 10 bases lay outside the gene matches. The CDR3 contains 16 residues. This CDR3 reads CASSYWGQGVSDGYTF. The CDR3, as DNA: TGTGCCAGCAGCTACTGGGGACAGGGGGTTTCGGATGGCTACACCTTC.

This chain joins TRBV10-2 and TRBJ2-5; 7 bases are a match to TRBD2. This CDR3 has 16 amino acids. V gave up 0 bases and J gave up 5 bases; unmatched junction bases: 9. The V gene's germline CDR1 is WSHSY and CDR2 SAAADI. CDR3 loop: CASSESQGGSWETQYF. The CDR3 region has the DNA TGCGCCAGCAGTGAGTCTCAAGGCGGGAGCTGGGAGACCCAGTACTTC.

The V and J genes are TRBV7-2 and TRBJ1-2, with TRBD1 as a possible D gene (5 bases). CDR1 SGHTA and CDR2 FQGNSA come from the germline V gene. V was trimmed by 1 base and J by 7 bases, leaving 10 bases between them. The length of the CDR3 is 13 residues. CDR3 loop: CASSLEGRRGYTF. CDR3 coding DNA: TGTGCCAGCAGCTTAGAGGGGCGGCGTGGCTACACCTTC.

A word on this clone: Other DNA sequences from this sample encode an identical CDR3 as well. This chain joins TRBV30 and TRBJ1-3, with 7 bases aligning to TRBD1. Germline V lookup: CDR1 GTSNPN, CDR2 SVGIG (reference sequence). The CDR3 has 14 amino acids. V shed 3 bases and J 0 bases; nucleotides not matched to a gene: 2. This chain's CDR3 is CAWRGGGSGNTIYF. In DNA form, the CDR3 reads TGTGCCTGGAGAGGGGGCGGCTCTGGAAACACCATATATTTT.

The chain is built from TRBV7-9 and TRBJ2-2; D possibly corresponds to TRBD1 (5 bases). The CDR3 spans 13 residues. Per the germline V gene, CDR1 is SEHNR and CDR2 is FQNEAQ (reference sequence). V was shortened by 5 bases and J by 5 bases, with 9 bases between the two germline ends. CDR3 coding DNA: TGTGCCAGCAGCCCTAGGGGAACCGGGGAGCTGTTTTTT. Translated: CASSPRGTGELFF.